This TCR beta chain was observed in a study of T cell responses to AZD1222 COVID-19 vaccine. Germline CDR1 and CDR2: KGHSH and LQKENI. V was cut by 2 bases and J by 0 bases, with 7 bases left in between. The CDR3 is 14 residues long. As for this clone: The antigen is unknown.

Sequenced by immunoSEQ multiplex PCR; TCRdb stores in-frame clones only, minus some. The repertoire holds 90,000 to 140,000 clones, with about 88% as singletons. Study-level findings and limits: Clonal diversity may have been underestimated in mostly white British donors. Of spike-specific TCRs, nearly half reportedly target regions left unmutated in variants.

Second-dose timings of about 4 or about 12 weeks were pooled. Sequenced material: peripheral blood, taken 28 days after the second AZD1222 dose. The genes are TRBV18 and TRBJ1-1; D gene uncertain. The origin of this receptor is an adult who received the AZD1222 COVID-19 vaccine. CDR3 sequence reads: CASSPEQLNTEAFF. CDR3 nucleotide sequence: TGTGCCAGCTCACCAGAACAGTTGAACACTGAAGCTTTCTTT.